These 30 T cell receptor beta chains originate from one sample sequenced in a study of cytomegalovirus exposure and HLA in healthy donors. Primers: 60 Vbeta forward and 13 Jbeta reverse. Assay used: immunoSEQ multiplex PCR; TCRdb lists only in-frame clones, some missing. The sample lists some 80,000 clones; more than 60% were seen once. Sequencing was performed on PBMCs. The receptor source for this set is a man in his late teens or twenties in good health and CMV-seropositive.

J is TRBJ1-1 and V is TRBV29-1, with D uncertain. Germline CDR1 SQVTM, CDR2 ANQGSEA. The length of the CDR3 is 11 residues. The V end was cut by 4 bases, the J end by 8 bases, with 11 bases between. The CDR3 DNA reads TGCAGCGTTGGGTCTTCGGGGGAAGCTTTCTTT. Amino acids: CSVGSSGEAFF.

With respect to this clone: The sample holds other DNA sequences that translate to the same CDR3. This chain links TRBV6-1 with TRBJ2-1, with 7 bases fitting TRBD2. Trimming cost V 5 bases and J 1 base; bases outside gene matches: 5. Germline CDR1 is MNHNS and CDR2 is SASEGT. The CDR3 sequence is 15 residues long. Written as DNA, the CDR3 is TGTGCCAGCAGTCGGAGCGGGGCATCCTACAATGAGCAGTTCTTC. Protein product: CASSRSGASYNEQFF.

This chain joins TRBV6-5 and TRBJ1-4; D not resolved. CDR1 is MNHEY and CDR2 is SVGAGI in the germline V gene. The CDR3 consists of 14 residues. V dropped 2 bases and J dropped 5 bases, with 9 bases sitting between them. The CDR3 reads CASSYKGDNEKLFF. The CDR3 DNA reads as TGTGCCAGCAGTTACAAGGGAGACAATGAAAAACTGTTTTTT.

Only a few counts were recorded for this clone. The J gene is TRBJ2-7, the V gene TRBV5-8; no definite D call. Germline CDR1 is SGHTS and CDR2 is YDEGEE. V was cut by 4 bases and J by 5 bases, with 7 bases left in between. This CDR3 spans 11 amino acids. The CDR3 region has the DNA TGTGCCAGCAGCGCCTACCACGAGCAGTACTTC. Translation: CASSAYHEQYF.

The rearrangement joins TRBV10-3 to TRBJ2-5, with D possibly matching TRBD1 (8 bases). The germline V gene encodes CDR1 ENHRY and CDR2 SYGVKD. This CDR3 region has 14 residues. V lost 3 bases and J 6 bases, leaving 14 bases between the germline ends. The CDR3 DNA sequence: TGTGCCATCAGTGACAACAGGGGGGGAAAGACCCAGTACTTC. This gives the protein CAISDNRGGKTQYF.

The chain couples TRBV11-1 to TRBJ2-7; a possible D gene is TRBD2 (6 bases). Deletions cut 5 bases from V and 0 bases from J, with 11 bases between. The CDR3 consists of 14 residues. Looked up from germline, CDR1 is SGHAT and CDR2 is FQDESV (reference sequence). The CDR3 here is CASSGIAVSYEQYF. CDR3 nucleotide sequence: TGTGCCAGCAGCGGGATAGCGGTCTCCTACGAGCAGTACTTC.

This clone was detected only once. The chain recombines TRBV5-1 with TRBJ2-7; 7 nucleotides line up with TRBD2. After removal of 3 bases from V and 3 bases from J, the junction contained 9 bases not matched to a gene. This CDR3 region has 15 residues. The germline V gene has CDR1 SGHRS and CDR2 YFSETQ. The CDR3 bases are TGCGCCAGCAGCTCGGGCGGGGGACTAAACTACGAGCAGTACTTC. Amino acid sequence: CASSSGGGLNYEQYF.

This clone was found a few times. The rearrangement uses TRBV25-1 and TRBJ2-7; D is perhaps TRBD1 (5 bases). Germline lookup yields CDR1 MGHDK and CDR2 SYGVNS. Trimming shortened V by 6 bases and J by 3 bases, and 15 bases separated the two germline ends. The CDR3 extends over 14 amino acids. CDR3 in DNA: TGTGCCAGCAGCCAAGCAGGGTACTTCTACGAGCAGTACTTC. Residues: CASSQAGYFYEQYF.

The chain couples TRBV6-5 to TRBJ1-2; D not certain. From germline, CDR1 is MNHEY and CDR2 SVGAGI. Trimming removed 4 bases at V and 2 bases at J, with 14 bases between. This CDR3 spans 15 amino acids. CDR3 in amino acids: CASSSHSAVNYGYTF. The CDR3 bases are TGTGCCAGCAGTTCCCACAGTGCCGTCAACTATGGCTACACCTTC.

In DNA form, the CDR3 reads TGCGCCAGCAGATATAAAGCAGGGGGTGAGGGCTACACCTTC. Residues: CASRYKAGGEGYTF. The gene calls are TRBV10-2 and TRBJ1-2; 7 bases are a match to TRBD1. Germline V gives CDR1 WSHSY, CDR2 SAAADI. Losses at the gene ends were 6 bases for V and 8 bases for J; bases not matched to a gene: 12. This CDR3 spans 14 amino acids.

Here the CDR3 reads CASREHRTNTEAFF. The DNA for the CDR3 is TGTGCCAGCAGGGAACATAGGACAAACACTGAAGCTTTCTTT. The chain uses TRBV6-1 and TRBJ1-1; possibly TRBD1 for D (5 bases). The CDR3 sequence is 14 residues long. Looked up from germline, CDR1 is MNHNS and CDR2 is SASEGT. With 6 bases removed from V and 2 bases from J, the gap between germline ends came to 13 bases.

This rearrangement joins TRBV27 to TRBJ1-2; the match to TRBD1 covers 7 bases. The CDR3 extends over 14 amino acids. The germline V gene encodes CDR1 MNHEY and CDR2 SMNVEV (reference sequence). Trimming cost V 6 bases and J 8 bases; bases outside gene matches: 12. The CDR3 bases are TGTGCCAGCAGCCGTGACAGGGAACTTTGGGGCTACACCTTC. Its protein product is CASSRDRELWGYTF.

This rearrangement joins TRBV21-1 to TRBJ2-1; TRBD2, the table's D call, was not compared with the DNA. TRBV21-1 is an annotated pseudogene. The CDR3 is made up of 16 amino acids. CDR3 amino acids: CASSKSGSCPYNEQFF. The DNA for the CDR3 is TGTGCCAGCAGCAAGAGCGGGAGCTGCCCCTACAATGAGCAGTTCTTC.

This clone was recorded only once. V and J are TRBV6-1 and TRBJ2-3; D is possibly TRBD1 (6 bases). Germline CDR1 MNHNS, CDR2 SASEGT. The V and J ends lost 6 bases and 2 bases respectively, with 15 bases between them. This CDR3 contains 15 residues. The DNA of the CDR3 is TGTGCCAGCAGCAGGGACACGTTAAACACAGATACGCAGTATTTT. Protein: CASSRDTLNTDTQYF.

This clone was counted only a few times. The gene calls are TRBV10-3 and TRBJ1-2; 9 nucleotides line up with TRBD1. J lost 4 bases, V lost 11 bases, and 11 bases had no gene match. The CDR3 loop spans 14 amino acids. The V gene's germline CDR1 is ENHRY and CDR2 SYGVKD. CDR3 sequence reads: CAVHPPGQGYGYTF. The CDR3 DNA reads TGTGCCGTCCATCCACCGGGACAGGGCTATGGCTACACCTTC.

The gene calls are TRBV15 and TRBJ2-5; D possibly corresponds to TRBD2 (7 bases). The germline V gene encodes CDR1 LNHNV and CDR2 YYDKDF (reference sequence). The CDR3 has 16 amino acids. V lost 0 bases and J lost 5, with 16 bases in between. Here the CDR3 DNA reads TGTGCCACCAGCAGAGATCGGGGGGCAGGCAGCGAGACCCAGTACTTC. Its protein product is CATSRDRGAGSETQYF.

This clone was seen more than once but under ten times. The chain combines TRBV28 with TRBJ2-1, with 10 positions matching TRBD1. The CDR3 has 14 residues. The germline V gene has CDR1 MDHEN and CDR2 SYDVKM. V was clipped by 8 bases and J by 7 bases; unmatched bases: 8. The DNA for the CDR3 is TGTGCCAGCCGAGGGACAGGGGTAGTGAATGAGCAGTTCTTC. This sequence encodes CASRGTGVVNEQFF.

The chain couples TRBV15 to TRBJ1-2, with no clear D. The CDR3 is 15 residues long. The germline V gene encodes CDR1 LNHNV and CDR2 YYDKDF (reference sequence). The V end was cut by 2 bases, the J end by 0 bases, with 10 bases between. CDR3 DNA: TGTGCCACCAGCAGATGGGCGGGGACTAACTATGGCTACACCTTC. The encoded protein is CATSRWAGTNYGYTF.

This sequence joins TRBV7-2 and TRBJ1-1; D may be TRBD1 (5 bases). The CDR3 totals 16 residues. CDR1 and CDR2 from the germline V gene are SGHTA and FQGNSA. The V end lost 1 base, the J end lost 1 base, and 13 bases lay between the germline ends. CDR3 loop: CASSLVGAGTNTEAFF. The CDR3 bases are TGTGCCAGCAGCTTAGTTGGCGCGGGGACGAACACTGAAGCTTTCTTT.

The chain recombines TRBV4-2 with TRBJ2-7; 9 nucleotides line up with TRBD2. Trimming took 7 bases from V and 2 from J; bases not matched to a gene: 9. CDR3 length: 15 amino acids. CDR1 is LGHNA and CDR2 is YNFKEQ in the germline V gene. As DNA, the CDR3 is TGTGCCAGCACCCTAGGGGGCGGGAGGGCCTACGAGCAGTACTTC. This translates into CASTLGGGRAYEQYF.

CDR3 coding DNA: TGCGCCAGCAGCTTGGAGGGAGGCAATCAGCCCCAGCATTTT. The encoded protein is CASSLEGGNQPQHF. The V and J genes are TRBV5-1 and TRBJ1-5; no firm D call. The ends were cut back, 0 bases at V and 2 bases at J, with 6 bases in the middle. The CDR3 has 14 amino acids. Germline V gives CDR1 SGHRS, CDR2 YFSETQ. Complete variable domain (other parts from reference TRBV5-1 and TRBJ1-5): KAGVTQTPRYLIKTRGQQVTLSCSPISGHRSVSWYQQTPGQGLQFLFEYFSETQRNKGNFPGRFSGRQFSNSRSEMNVSTLELGDSALYLCASSLEGGNQPQHFGDGTRLSIL.

The gene calls are TRBV9 and TRBJ2-2; TRBD1 matches at 9 bases. This CDR3 is 15 amino acids long. The V gene end was trimmed by 4 bases and the J gene end by 5 bases; junction bases not matched to a gene: 6. Germline values: CDR1 SGDLS, CDR2 YYNGEE. CDR3: CASSPTGGITGELFF. The CDR3 bases are TGTGCCAGCAGCCCCACAGGGGGCATTACCGGGGAGCTGTTTTTT.

The V call is TRBV28, the J call TRBJ2-7, with 7 bases identical to TRBD2. This CDR3 spans 15 amino acids. From germline, CDR1 is MDHEN and CDR2 SYDVKM. Trimming cost V 6 bases and J 3 bases; bases outside gene matches: 11. CDR3 DNA sequence: TGTGCCAGCAGGCAACCTACTAGCGCAAGCTACGAGCAGTACTTC. It specifies CASRQPTSASYEQYF.

This clone was counted between two and nine times. CDR3 nucleotide sequence: TGTGCCACCCGTTATAATCAGCCCCAGCATTTT. Translating it yields CATRYNQPQHF. The chain recombines TRBV6-1 with TRBJ1-5; D not resolved. CDR3 length: 11 residues. CDR1 is MNHNS, CDR2 SASEGT, per germline. V gave up 10 bases and J gave up 4 bases, with 8 bases separating them.

This chain connects TRBV7-9 to TRBJ2-1, with D possibly matching TRBD1 (6 bases). The CDR3 consists of 17 residues. Germline loops: CDR1 SEHNR, CDR2 FQNEAQ (reference sequence). V shed 4 bases and J shed 4 bases, with 20 bases lying between them. As DNA, the CDR3 is TGTGCCAGCAGCTCAGCTTTCCGGGACAAACATTACAATGAGCAGTTCTTC. As protein: CASSSAFRDKHYNEQFF.

This clone was seen only once. V usage is TRBV7-6 and J usage is TRBJ2-7; TRBD1 matches 7 bases. The junction had 10 bases not matched to a gene; V was cut back by 5 bases and J by 0 bases. The CDR3 totals 16 residues. The germline V gene encodes CDR1 SGHVS and CDR2 FNYEAQ. DNA for the CDR3: TGTGCCAGCAGCCCCTTCGAACAGGGGACCTCCTACGAGCAGTACTTC. Amino acid sequence: CASSPFEQGTSYEQYF.

The chain combines TRBV27 with TRBJ2-7; D is perhaps TRBD2 (6 bases). The germline V gene encodes CDR1 MNHEY and CDR2 SMNVEV (reference sequence). V lost 5 bases, J lost 1 base, and 9 bases lay in between. The CDR3 consists of 13 residues. The DNA of the CDR3 is TGTGCCAGCAGTCTAGGGACTTCCTACGAGCAGTACTTC. Encoded protein: CASSLGTSYEQYF.

This sequence joins TRBV5-6 and TRBJ1-5, with 7 bases identical to TRBD1. J lost 2 bases, V lost 1 base, and 6 bases had no gene match. Germline V lookup: CDR1 SGHDT, CDR2 YYEEEE. The CDR3 is 16 residues long. CDR3 protein: CASSLRTGSGNQPQHF. The CDR3 nucleotides are TGTGCCAGCAGCTTGAGGACAGGCTCCGGCAATCAGCCCCAGCATTTT.

This rearrangement joins TRBV10-3 to TRBJ1-2; TRBD1 matches at 8 bases. The CDR3 contains 14 residues. The V gene end was trimmed by 7 bases and the J gene end by 8 bases; junction bases not matched to a gene: 12. Germline-derived CDR1 and CDR2 are ENHRY and SYGVKD. The CDR3 here is CAITRTGHMGGYTF. As DNA, the CDR3 is TGTGCCATCACCCGGACAGGGCATATGGGAGGCTACACCTTC.

The V call is TRBV6-1, the J call TRBJ1-1; no clear D gene. Germline lookup yields CDR1 MNHNS and CDR2 SASEGT. V lost 6 bases to trimming and J lost 9 bases, with 14 bases between them. The CDR3 runs to 12 residues. CDR3 in amino acids: CASRAGQAKAFF. DNA of the CDR3: TGTGCCAGCAGGGCGGGTCAGGCGAAAGCTTTCTTT.